Detailed here is one T cell receptor (beta chain). The table lists this clone with a few counts. Which antigen it targets is not known. No much larger clonotype is one base removed from it; base qualities were not supplied. In light of the paper, this sample's time point label describes: baseline before first vaccination. Vaccinee samples came from UK trials COV001 and COV002, including a single-blind randomized controlled phase 2/3 trial of AZD1222 (ChAdOx1 nCoV-19) in healthy adults. For TCRbeta chain sequencing, PBMC samples were collected from trial participants at day 0 and at day 28 after the second dose. The CDR3 regions of human TCRbeta chains were analyzed by immunosequencing. For the original study's pipeline: TCRs in the repertoires were compared against a reference library of SARS-CoV-2-specific TCRs that had been generated with the MIRA antigen-specificity platform. Breadth was defined as the fraction of unique TCRs that were SARS-CoV-2-associated, and depth was defined as the fraction of total T cells that were SARS-CoV-2-associated. Using the MIRA data, each spike-specific TCR was mapped to the spike region that the TCR reacts to and placed in a CD4 or CD8 class. Log10-transformed breadth and depth values were compared by one-way ANOVA with Sidak's multiple comparisons tests. Sourced from immuneACCESS, this table was stored by TCRdb with only in-frame sequences that have V and J called. A share of the clones is absent; for the studies checked, an unresolved V gene accounts for under half, and the remainder has no known explanation. Clone size and V and J calls were adopted from that table, with D and trimming inferred from the DNA. In this sample the table shows 120,000 or so clones, more than 80% of which occur a single time. Of the sample, more than 2.5% is held by the ten largest clones.

The data originate from a study of T cell responses to AZD1222 COVID-19 vaccine (dated by TCRdb to 2020 to 2022). Describing the broader study: AZD1222 recipients given second doses at about 4 weeks or at about 12 weeks were pooled, since spike-specific TCR depth and breadth were not found to differ between the two schedules. Trial participants were enrolled into age subgroups of 18-55, 56-69 and 70-plus years, which contained about 150, 27 and 61 TCR-sequenced participants, respectively. A total of under 250 trial participants underwent TCR sequencing, of whom about 210 had received two doses of AZD1222 and 26 had received two doses of the MenACWY control vaccine.

CDR1 and CDR2, looked up from the germline V gene, are SGDLS and YYNGEE. V is pruned by 4 bases and J by 3 bases, leaving 9 bases of the junction without a gene match. Its CDR3 holds 15 amino acids, cysteine through phenylalanine. Only CDR3 DNA remains: 45 bases, in frame from the first base. Summary of the overall study and its limitations: The 56-69-year group was small, and its depth increase did not reach significance, likely because of low power. After two AZD1222 doses, both the breadth and the depth of spike-specific TCRs were significantly higher than at day 0 and than in MenACWY recipients. CD4 TCRs associated with the vaccine covered the entire spike protein, and the dominant responses were in regions 160-218 and 743-854. Because no day 14 peak-response samples were available, the repertoires could be characterized only after the peak T cell response. Only five or six AZD1222 recipients were SARS-CoV-2 seropositive at baseline, limiting conclusions about previously exposed vaccinees. Most participants were white British and females outnumbered males, and the authors suggested that clonal diversity may have been underestimated. Nearly half of unique spike-specific TCRs reportedly recognized epitopes outside regions mutated in the B.1.351 and B.1.1.7 variants.

The V gene is TRBV9 and the J gene is TRBJ1-2; 7 bases in the junction line up with TRBD1. This sequence was found in an adult in good health. Sequenced material: peripheral blood, taken on day 0 of AZD1222 vaccination. The DNA sequence reads TGTGCCAGCAGCCTACGAGTGCAGGGGGACTATGGCTACACCTTC. It specifies CASSLRVQGDYGYTF. With all but the CDR3 taken from the reference TRBV9 and TRBJ1-2 genes, the full variable domain is: DSGVTQTPKHLITATGQRVTLRCSPRSGDLSVYWYQQSLDQGLQFLIQYYNGEERAKGNILERFSAQQFPDLHSELNLSSLELGDSALYFCASSLRVQGDYGYTFGSGTRLTVV.